This is a list of T cell receptor beta chains from one sample in a study of response to subunit inactivated influenza vaccine. MiXCR was run by TCRdb on the RT-PCR reads, yielding one entry per CDR3 protein. The data contain hundreds of thousands of distinct CDR3 sequences, about 11% of them singletons. A further study also used this sample, focusing on T cells expressing NK-cell markers.

Source: PBMCs from blood, taken on the day of vaccination. The receptors come from a man aged 45-65 years who received an inactivated influenza vaccine. CDR3s leave out the opening cysteine and the closing phenylalanine or tryptophan.

>TRBV6-1|TRBJ1-5
ASSEARWDNDQPQH
>TRBV5-1|TRBJ2-1
ASSLVIQGEQF
>TRBV5-1|TRBJ2-3
ASSLGPSLDTQY
>TRBV6-2/TRBV6-3|TRBJ2-3
ASSYLPGLAVRTDTQY
>TRBV28|TRBJ2-1
ASSRLAGGLSNEQF
>TRBV7-9|TRBJ2-3
ASSSYLRDITDTQY
>TRBV5-1|TRBJ2-1
ASSSTNPDSLF
>TRBV7-8|TRBJ2-3
ASTPRGSSTDTQY
>TRBV10-3|TRBJ2-5
ATQGPQETQY
>TRBV6-5|TRBJ2-1
ASSYSASGPLEQF
>TRBV5-1|TRBJ2-2
ASSAYTNGELF
>TRBV7-6|TRBJ2-1
ASSLLVSGNSYNEQF
>TRBV5-1|TRBJ2-3
ASSWDRLGDTQY
>TRBV7-9|TRBJ2-2
ASRVLQADTGELF
>TRBV20-1|TRBJ2-7
SARDGRVPYEQY
>TRBV7-2|TRBJ1-1
ASSGQGGSTEAF
>TRBV10-3|TRBJ2-7
AISEPGLAGDPLEQY
>TRBV12-3/TRBV12-4|TRBJ2-1
ASSLTGTSGGAGNEQF
>TRBV12-3/TRBV12-4|TRBJ1-5
ASKRQGNQPQH
>TRBV4-2|TRBJ2-3
ASSQESYRTDTQY
>TRBV11-1|TRBJ2-6
ASSLASGGPSGANVLT
>TRBV7-2|TRBJ2-7
ASSLTTGISYEQY
>TRBV3-1|TRBJ2-4
ASSLVQGITKNIQY
>TRBV7-9|TRBJ2-3
ASTDKAITDTQY
>TRBV12-3/TRBV12-4|TRBJ1-2
ASSFGYSQDTNYGYT
>TRBV18|TRBJ1-1
ASSPPGGPRPEAF
>TRBV7-9|TRBJ2-7
ASSTWDRAYEQY
>TRBV29-1|TRBJ2-7
SVEGGQGGLSYEQY
>TRBV5-1|TRBJ2-5
ASSLDAIQETQY
>TRBV29-1|TRBJ1-1
SVDRDTEAF
>TRBV10-3|TRBJ1-5
AISEGGGFETQH
>TRBV20-1|TRBJ2-5
SARDHVREYQETQY
>TRBV20-1|TRBJ2-5
SAPVGGRGETQY
>TRBV25-1|TRBJ2-4
ASSERRGNNIQY
>TRBV10-3|TRBJ2-7
AISESLRDRGDQQY
>TRBV10-1|TRBJ1-1
ASSGSVGALKAF
>TRBV5-1|TRBJ2-1
ASSKEDNEQF
>TRBV3-1|TRBJ2-7
ASSQDGTSGSYEQY
>TRBV29-1|TRBJ2-5
SVEIVGDRVQETQY
>TRBV7-2|TRBJ1-5
ASSFDRVQPQH
>TRBV3-1|TRBJ1-6
ASSSTDHNSPLH
>TRBV9|TRBJ2-1
ASSVGIGSLTEQF
>TRBV5-5|TRBJ2-7
ASSLDSGRSYEQY
>TRBV2|TRBJ2-1
ASSDPLLAGGQNEQF
>TRBV18|TRBJ2-3
ASSPPGLAGGTDTQY
>TRBV15|TRBJ1-5
ATSGEGATGNQPQH
>TRBV6-1|TRBJ2-1
ASRRDMSGNEQF
>TRBV5-1|TRBJ2-1
ASSLALAGVNEQF
>TRBV6-5|TRBJ2-2
ASSYSRQPAGELF